This TCR beta chain stems from a study of CD8 T cells in ankylosing spondylitis. Germline loops: CDR1 ENHRY, CDR2 SYGVKD. The V gene lost 8 bases and the J gene lost 2 bases, with 15 bases spanning the gap. The CDR3 totals 14 residues. Construction of TCR beta libraries was performed using quantitative 5'-RACE with molecular barcodes. TCRdb analysed the 5' RACE reads with MiXCR anew, one entry per CDR3 protein. The repertoire holds 300,000 to 400,000 distinct CDR3 sequences, 9.5% to 13% seen once, with roughly 9.1% in the top ten. At least ten counts were recorded for this clonotype. The target antigen is unknown. Overall study findings and caveats: Within matched ankylosing spondylitis synovial fluid, disease-linked clones were reportedly significantly enriched. Earlier reports found some motif variants in synovial fluid and blood in reactive arthritis. Within ankylosing spondylitis blood, a TCR beta motif made up of seven or eight highly homologous variants appeared to be characteristic.

The source of this sequence is a female donor with ankylosing spondylitis or in good health (not recorded which). The chain combines TRBV10-3 with TRBJ1-2, with D perhaps matching TRBD1 (6 bases). The sequenced sample was blood, either unsorted or a sorted T cell fraction (not recorded which). The CDR3 DNA is TGTGCCATCTGGCGGGGGCAGTTAAACTATGGCTACACCTTC. This translates into CAIWRGQLNYGYTF.